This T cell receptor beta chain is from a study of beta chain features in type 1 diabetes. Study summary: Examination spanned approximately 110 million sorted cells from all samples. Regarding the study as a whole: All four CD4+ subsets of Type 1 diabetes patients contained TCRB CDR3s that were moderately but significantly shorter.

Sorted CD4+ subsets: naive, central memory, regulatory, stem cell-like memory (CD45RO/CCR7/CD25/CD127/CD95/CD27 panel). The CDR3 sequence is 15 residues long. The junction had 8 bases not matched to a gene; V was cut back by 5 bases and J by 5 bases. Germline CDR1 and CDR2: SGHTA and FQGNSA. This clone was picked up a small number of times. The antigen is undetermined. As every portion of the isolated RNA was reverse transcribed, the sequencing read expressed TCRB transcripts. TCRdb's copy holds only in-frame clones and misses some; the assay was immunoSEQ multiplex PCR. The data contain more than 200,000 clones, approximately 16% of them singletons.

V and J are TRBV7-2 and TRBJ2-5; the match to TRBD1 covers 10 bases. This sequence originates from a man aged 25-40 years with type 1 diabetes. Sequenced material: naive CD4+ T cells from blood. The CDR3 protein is CASSIPGQGQETQYF. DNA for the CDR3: TGTGCCAGCAGCATCCCGGGACAGGGGCAGGAGACCCAGTACTTC. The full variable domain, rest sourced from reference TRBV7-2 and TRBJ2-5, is GAGVSQSPSNKVTEKGKDVELRCDPISGHTALYWYRQSLGQGLEFLIYFQGNSAPDKSGLPSDRFSAERTGGSVSTLTIQRTQQEDSAVYLCASSIPGQGQETQYFGPGTRLLVL.